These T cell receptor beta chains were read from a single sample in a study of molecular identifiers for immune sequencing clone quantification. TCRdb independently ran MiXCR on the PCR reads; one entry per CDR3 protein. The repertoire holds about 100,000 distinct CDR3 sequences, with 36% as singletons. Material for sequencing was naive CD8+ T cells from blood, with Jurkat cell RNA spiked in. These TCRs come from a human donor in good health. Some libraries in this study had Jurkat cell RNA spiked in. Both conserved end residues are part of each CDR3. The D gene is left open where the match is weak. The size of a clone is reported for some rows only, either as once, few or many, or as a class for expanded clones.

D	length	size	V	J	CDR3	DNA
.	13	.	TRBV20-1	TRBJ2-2	CSATPRNTGELFF	TGCAGTGCCACACCACGGAACACCGGGGAGCTGTTTTTT
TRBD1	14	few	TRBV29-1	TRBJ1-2	CSVPEEDREDGYTF	TGCAGCGTCCCCGAGGAGGACAGGGAAGATGGCTACACCTTC
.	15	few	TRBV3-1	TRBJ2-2	CASSQVWGRSGELFF	TGTGCCAGCAGCCAAGTGTGGGGACGGTCCGGGGAGCTGTTTTTT
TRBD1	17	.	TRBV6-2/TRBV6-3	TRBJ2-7	CASSFPPDRGYTSEQYF	TGTGCCAGCAGTTTCCCCCCCGACAGGGGCTACACATCCGAGCAGTACTTC
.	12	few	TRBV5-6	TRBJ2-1	CASNSGGVEQFF	TGTGCCAGTAACTCCGGCGGGGTTGAGCAGTTCTTC
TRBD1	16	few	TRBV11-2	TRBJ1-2	CASSLVGAGGIYGYTF	TGTGCCAGCAGCTTAGTGGGGGCAGGGGGCATCTATGGCTACACCTTC
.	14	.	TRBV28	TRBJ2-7	CASSFGQAVYEQYF	TGTGCCAGCAGTTTCGGACAAGCGGTCTACGAGCAGTACTTC
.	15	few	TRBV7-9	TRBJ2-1	CASSYRQGRPDEQFF	TGTGCCAGCAGCTACCGACAAGGACGTCCGGATGAGCAGTTCTTC
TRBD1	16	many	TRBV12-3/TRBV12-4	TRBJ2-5	CASSLGQAIYQETQYF	TGTGCCAGCAGTTTGGGACAGGCAATTTACCAAGAGACCCAGTACTTC
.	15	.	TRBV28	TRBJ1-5	CACSLTLISNLPQHF	TGTGCCTGCAGCCTGACATTGATAAGCAATCTGCCCCAGCATTTT
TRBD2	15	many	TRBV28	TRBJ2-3	CASSSELAGINTQYF	TGTGCCAGCAGTTCCGAACTAGCGGGAATAAATACGCAGTATTTT
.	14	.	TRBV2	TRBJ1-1	CASKSPQTTTEAIF	TGTGCCAGTAAAAGTCCACAGACGACCACCGAAGCTATCTTT
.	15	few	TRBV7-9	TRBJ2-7	CASSHPGRPTYEQYF	TGTGCCAGCAGCCACCCGGGACGACCCACCTACGAGCAGTACTTC
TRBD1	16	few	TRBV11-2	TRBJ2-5	CASSSTSSTGGETQYF	TGTGCCAGCAGCTCCACCTCATCGACAGGGGGAGAGACCCAGTACTTC
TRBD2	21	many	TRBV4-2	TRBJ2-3	CASSQESLAGGPRGATDTQYF	TGTGCCAGCAGCCAAGAGTCACTAGCGGGAGGCCCCCGAGGAGCCACAGATACGCAGTATTTT
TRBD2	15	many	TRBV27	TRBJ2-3	CASSLGTSVTDTQYF	TGTGCCAGCAGTTTGGGGACTAGCGTCACAGATACGCAGTATTTT
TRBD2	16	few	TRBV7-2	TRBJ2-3	CASSFVAGGRGDTQYF	TGTGCCAGCAGCTTTGTGGCGGGAGGGCGGGGAGATACGCAGTATTTT
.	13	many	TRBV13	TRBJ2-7	CASSETRAHEQYF	TGTGCCAGCAGTGAGACCAGGGCCCACGAGCAGTACTTC
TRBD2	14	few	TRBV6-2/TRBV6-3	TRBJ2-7	CASSPPGLAYEQYF	TGTGCCAGCAGTCCCCCGGGACTAGCCTACGAGCAGTACTTC
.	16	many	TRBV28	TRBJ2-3	CASSLSIDSSTDTQYF	TGTGCCAGCAGTTTATCAATAGATTCTAGCACAGATACGCAGTATTTT
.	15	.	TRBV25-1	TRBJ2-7	CASREGGGWAYEQYF	TGTGCCAGCCGTGAGGGCGGCGGGTGGGCCTACGAGCAGTACTTC
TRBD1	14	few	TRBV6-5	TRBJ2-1	CASRIGTGYNEQFF	TGTGCCAGCAGAATCGGGACAGGCTACAATGAGCAGTTCTTC
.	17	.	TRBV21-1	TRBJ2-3	CASSKTYIGLPTDTQYF	TGTGCCAGCAGCAAAACGTACATTGGACTCCCGACGGATACGCAGTATTTT
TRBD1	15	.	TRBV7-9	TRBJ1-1	CASSSGQGLNTEAFF	TGTGCCAGCAGCTCAGGACAGGGATTGAACACTGAAGCTTTCTTT
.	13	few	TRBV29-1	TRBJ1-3	CSGFLGAGNTIYF	TGCAGCGGTTTCTTAGGGGCCGGAAACACCATATATTTT
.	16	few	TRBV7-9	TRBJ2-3	CASSLSETNMRNTQYF	TGTGCCAGCAGCTTATCCGAGACAAACATGAGGAATACGCAGTATTTT
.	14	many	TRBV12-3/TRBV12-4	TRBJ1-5	CASSARDHNQPQHF	TGTGCCAGCAGTGCCCGGGACCACAATCAGCCCCAGCATTTT
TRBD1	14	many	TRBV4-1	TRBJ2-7	CASSQNRQGYEQYF	TGCGCCAGCAGCCAAAATCGACAGGGGTACGAGCAGTACTTC
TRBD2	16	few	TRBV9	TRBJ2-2	CASSSHSGEDTGELFF	TGTGCCAGCAGCTCCCATAGCGGGGAGGACACCGGGGAGCTGTTTTTT
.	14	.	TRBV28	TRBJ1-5	CACSLLGVEQPQHF	TGTGCCTGCAGTTTACTAGGCGTGGAGCAGCCCCAGCATTTT
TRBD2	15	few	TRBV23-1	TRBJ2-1	CASSQRASGRDEQFF	TGCGCCAGCAGTCAAAGGGCTAGCGGGAGAGATGAGCAGTTCTTC
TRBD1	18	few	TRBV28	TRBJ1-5	CASISFLSGDSYNQPQHF	TGTGCCAGCATTTCCTTCCTGTCGGGGGACAGCTATAATCAGCCCCAGCATTTT
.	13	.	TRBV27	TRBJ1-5	CASSIGNILPQHF	TGTGCCAGCAGTATAGGAAACATTCTGCCCCAGCATTTT
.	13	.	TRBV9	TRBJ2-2	CASSEQNPGELFF	TGTGCCAGCAGCGAGCAGAACCCCGGGGAGCTGTTTTTT
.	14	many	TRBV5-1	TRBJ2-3	CASSLSRSPDTQYF	TGCGCCAGCAGCTTGTCTCGGTCCCCAGATACGCAGTATTTT
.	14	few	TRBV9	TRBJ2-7	CASSVAASSYEQYF	TGTGCCAGCAGCGTCGCGGCAAGCTCCTACGAGCAGTACTTC
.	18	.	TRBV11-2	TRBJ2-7	CASSSSPHSSDLSYEQYF	TGTGCCAGCAGCAGCTCCCCCCACTCTAGCGATCTATCCTACGAGCAGTACTTC
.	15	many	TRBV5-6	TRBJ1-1	CASMGGITVNTEAFF	TGTGCCAGCATGGGAGGAATTACAGTGAACACTGAAGCTTTCTTT
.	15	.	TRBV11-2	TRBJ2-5	CASSFDASYQETQYF	TGTGCCAGCAGCTTTGATGCATCGTACCAAGAGACCCAGTACTTC
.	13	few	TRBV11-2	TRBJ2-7	CASTLSRTKEQYF	TGTGCCAGCACCCTTTCCCGGACGAAGGAGCAGTACTTC
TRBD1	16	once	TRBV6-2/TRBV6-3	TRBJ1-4	CASSYSRDSSDERLFF	TGTGCCAGCAGTTACTCCCGGGACAGCTCCGATGAAAGACTGTTTTTT
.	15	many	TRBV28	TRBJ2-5	CASSLLSLRTETQYF	TGTGCCAGCAGTTTATTGAGCCTCCGGACGGAGACCCAGTACTTC
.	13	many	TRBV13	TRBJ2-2	CASSSPQGRQLFF	TGTGCCAGCAGCTCTCCACAGGGGAGGCAGCTGTTTTTT
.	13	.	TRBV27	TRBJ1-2	CASSPRDPYGYTF	TGTGCCAGCAGTCCCCGGGACCCCTATGGCTACACCTTC